The 30 T cell receptor beta chains given below trace back to one sample, sequenced in a study of blood T cell repertoires in COVID-19. The assay was immunoSEQ multiplex PCR, and TCRdb's table has in-frame clones only and misses some. In the table there are a few hundred thousand clones, about 86% of which are singletons. The sequencing input was peripheral blood. All receptors come from a woman aged 45-65 years with acute or convalescent COVID-19.

This sequence joins TRBV3-1 (or the pseudogene TRBV3-2) and TRBJ2-1, with TRBD2 identical over 7 bases. The CDR3 runs to 14 residues. Germline V gene sequence: CDR1 LGHDT, CDR2 YNNKEL (reference sequence). The V gene end was trimmed by 6 bases and the J gene end by 6 bases; junction bases not matched to a gene: 8. In nucleotides, the CDR3 is TGTGCCAGCAGTCCCGTGACTAGCAGCAATGAGCAGTTCTTC. Translation gives CASSPVTSSNEQFF.

The rearrangement joins TRBV11-3 to TRBJ1-5, with D tentatively TRBD1 (6 bases). Per the germline V gene, CDR1 is SGHNT and CDR2 is YENEEA. Between the trimmed V and J ends, which lost 2 bases and 4 bases, there was a span of 9 bases. This CDR3 region has 14 residues. CDR3 bases: TGTGCCAGCAGCTTATACAGGGAAAATCAGCCCCAGCATTTT. This gives the protein CASSLYRENQPQHF. The full variable domain, rest sourced from reference TRBV11-3 and TRBJ1-5, is EAGVVQSPRYKIIEKKQPVAFWCNPISGHNTLYWYLQNLGQGPELLIRYENEEAVDDSQLPKDRFSAERLKGVDSTLKIQPAELGDSAVYLCASSLYRENQPQHFGDGTRLSIL.

The chain combines TRBV27 with TRBJ2-2, with 7 bases matching TRBD2. The CDR3 length is 16 residues. The V segment lost 3 bases and the J segment 0 bases; nucleotides outside the gene matches: 4. The germline gives CDR1 MNHEY, CDR2 SMNVEV (reference sequence). CDR3 bases: TGTGCCAGCAGTTTTAGCGGGCGTCCGAACACCGGGGAGCTGTTTTTT. Its translation: CASSFSGRPNTGELFF.

This clone has just a few counts. V usage is TRBV24-1 and J usage is TRBJ1-1; a possible D gene is TRBD1 (5 bases). The germline gives CDR1 KGHDR, CDR2 SFDVKD. Trimming cost V 8 bases and J 2 bases, with 11 bases left between them. CDR3 length: 13 amino acids. The CDR3 region is CATTQGQNTEAFF. DNA of the CDR3: TGTGCCACCACCCAGGGCCAAAACACTGAAGCTTTCTTT.

The rearrangement uses TRBV6-5 and TRBJ2-2; 9 nucleotides match TRBD1. CDR3 length equals 15 residues. With 7 bases clipped from V and 8 bases from J, the junction kept 11 bases outside the gene matches. Per the germline V gene, CDR1 is MNHEY and CDR2 is SVGAGI. In DNA, the CDR3 is TGTGCCAGCAATACCCGGGACAGGGTAGCGGGGGAGCTGTTTTTT. This codes for CASNTRDRVAGELFF.

CDR3 DNA sequence: TGTGCCAGTAGCGGGGGAGGTGGCTACACCTTC. Protein product: CASSGGGGYTF. This chain joins TRBV19 and TRBJ1-2; possible D gene TRBD1, 5 bases. Deletions cut 6 bases from V and 7 bases from J, with 9 bases between. The CDR3 spans 11 residues. Germline loops: CDR1 LNHDA, CDR2 SQIVND (reference sequence).

CDR3 amino acids: CASSQDRANEKLFF. The CDR3 region has the DNA TGTGCCAGCAGCCAAGATCGGGCTAATGAAAAACTGTTTTTT. The V gene is TRBV14, the J gene TRBJ1-4; no clear D gene. The V end was cut by 0 bases, the J end by 3 bases, with 5 bases between. Looked up from germline, CDR1 is SGHDN and CDR2 is FVKESK. The CDR3 is 14 amino acids.

This chain's CDR3 is CASSLAALGLETQYF. The CDR3 nucleotides read TGCGCCAGCAGCTTGGCCGCGTTGGGGCTAGAGACCCAGTACTTC. The rearrangement links TRBV5-1 to TRBJ2-5; TRBD1 is a possible D gene (5 bases). V lost 0 bases, J lost 4 bases, and 13 bases lay in between. The CDR3 runs to 15 residues. Germline V CDR1 and CDR2: SGHRS, YFSETQ.

DNA for the CDR3: TGTGCCAGCAGTTACAAAGCGGGAAAGATGTACGAGCAGTACTTC. This encodes CASSYKAGKMYEQYF. The gene calls are TRBV3-1 (or the pseudogene TRBV3-2) and TRBJ2-7; 7 bases match TRBD2. Trimming removed 6 bases from V and 4 bases from J; junction bases left unmatched: 12. The CDR3 totals 15 residues. Germline CDR1 LGHDT, CDR2 YNNKEL (reference sequence).

The genes are TRBV10-3 and TRBJ2-5; the match to TRBD2 covers 8 bases. The germline CDR1 and CDR2 sequences are ENHRY and SYGVKD. The length of the CDR3 is 17 residues. Trimming took 7 bases from V and 4 from J; bases not matched to a gene: 17. The CDR3 reads CAITPNPGLDGRETQYF. The CDR3 nucleotides are TGTGCCATCACGCCTAATCCGGGACTAGATGGGAGAGAGACCCAGTACTTC.

The rearrangement uses TRBV7-2 and TRBJ2-7, with 8 bases matching TRBD2. CDR1 is SGHTA, CDR2 FQGNSA, per germline. This CDR3 is built from 14 residues. Losses at the gene ends were 1 base for V and 7 bases for J; bases not matched to a gene: 6. CDR3 in amino acids: CASSLDGGAREQYF. Written as DNA, the CDR3 is TGTGCCAGCAGCTTAGACGGGGGGGCCCGGGAGCAGTACTTC.

The rearrangement joins TRBV15 to TRBJ2-1; 10 nucleotides align to TRBD2. Germline V gene data show CDR1 as LNHNV and CDR2 as YYDKDF (reference sequence). V gave up 2 bases and J gave up 5 bases; unmatched junction bases: 0. The CDR3 runs 14 residues. CDR3 sequence (DNA): TGTGCCACCAGCAGACTAGCGGGGGACAATGAGCAGTTCTTC. The encoded protein is CATSRLAGDNEQFF.

The V and J genes are TRBV2 and TRBJ1-2; 8 nucleotides agree with TRBD1. From germline, CDR1 is SNHLY and CDR2 FYNNEI. Losses at the gene ends were 7 bases for V and 4 bases for J; bases not matched to a gene: 5. This CDR3 contains 13 residues. The CDR3 spells CASTLDRAYGYTF. CDR3 DNA sequence: TGTGCCAGCACCTTGGACAGGGCCTATGGCTACACCTTC.

For this clone: A much larger clone differs by one base, so this may be a read error. V gene TRBV7-9 combines with J gene TRBJ2-2, with TRBD1 as a possible D gene (5 bases). Germline V gene data show CDR1 as SEHNR and CDR2 as FQNEAQ (reference sequence). The CDR3 sequence is 14 residues long. Trimming took off 4 bases at V and 1 base at J, with 7 bases between the two ends. CDR3 in DNA: TGTGCCAGCAGCTCCGACAGGAACACCGGGGAGCTGTTTTTT. Its translation is CASSSDRNTGELFF. Looking up the rest from reference TRBV7-9 and TRBJ2-2 gives the full variable domain: DTGVSQNPRHKITKRGQNVTFRCDPISEHNRLYWYRQTLGQGPEFLTYFQNEAQLEKSRLLSDRFSAERPKGSFSTLEIQRTEQGDSAMYLCASSSDRNTGELFFGEGSRLTVL.

This sequence joins TRBV5-6 and TRBJ2-6; D not resolved. Germline V lookup: CDR1 SGHDT, CDR2 YYEEEE. The CDR3 sequence is 14 residues long. The V end was cut by 3 bases, the J end by 0 bases, with 4 bases between. CDR3 amino acids: CASSSSSGANVLTF. The CDR3 coding sequence is TGTGCCAGCAGCTCCAGCTCTGGGGCCAACGTCCTGACTTTC.

The J gene is TRBJ2-5, the V gene TRBV9, with D perhaps matching TRBD1 (5 bases). Germline loops: CDR1 SGDLS, CDR2 YYNGEE. CDR3 size: 14 residues. V was trimmed by 4 bases and J by 3 bases, leaving 13 bases between them. The CDR3 DNA reads TGTGCCAGCAGCCGAGCGTCCAGGGAAGAGACCCAGTACTTC. Its translation: CASSRASREETQYF.

For the CDR3, the DNA is TGTGCCAGTAGTCTAACAGGTGGGTCTCAGCCCCAGCATTTT. It yields the protein CASSLTGGSQPQHF. The chain joins TRBV19 to TRBJ1-5; a weak D match, TRBD1 (5 bases). The germline V gene encodes CDR1 LNHDA and CDR2 SQIVND (reference sequence). The CDR3 runs 14 residues. V was trimmed by 5 bases and J by 6 bases, leaving 14 bases between them.

This clone is a singleton in its sample. In DNA, the CDR3 is TGTGCCAGCAGTTTACTAGGGACAGGAAACTCCTACGAGCAGTACTTC. It codes for CASSLLGTGNSYEQYF. The chain carries TRBV27 and TRBJ2-7; TRBD1 agrees at 8 bases. Trimming removed 2 bases from V and 0 bases from J; junction bases left unmatched: 6. Per the germline V gene, CDR1 is MNHEY and CDR2 is SMNVEV (reference sequence). The CDR3 length is 16 residues.

This clone was picked up one time. This chain connects TRBV4-1 to TRBJ1-1; unclear D gene. This CDR3 is 14 amino acids long. Trimming stripped 2 bases from V and 7 bases from J, with 14 bases between. CDR1 and CDR2 from the germline V gene are MGHRA and YSYEKL. The CDR3 protein is CASSQRWEYGEAFF. The DNA for the CDR3 is TGCGCCAGCAGCCAACGGTGGGAGTACGGTGAAGCTTTCTTT.

The V gene is TRBV21-1, the J gene TRBJ2-4; the table's TRBD1 call for D was not verified on the DNA. TRBV21-1 has pseudogene status. This CDR3 spans 16 amino acids. The CDR3 spells CASGDSENLAKNIQYF. In DNA, the CDR3 is TGTGCCAGCGGGGACAGCGAGAATTTAGCCAAAAACATTCAGTACTTC.

The gene calls are TRBV6-5 and TRBJ2-3, with D unclear. Trimming took off 6 bases at V and 8 bases at J, with 15 bases between the two ends. This CDR3 comprises 13 residues. In germline, CDR1 is MNHEY, CDR2 SVGAGI. As DNA, the CDR3 is TGTGCCAGCAGACTAACCGAGCATGGTACGCAGTATTTT. As protein: CASRLTEHGTQYF.

The rearrangement uses TRBV12-1 and TRBJ2-3; the table's D call, TRBD2, has no DNA check behind it. TRBV12-1 is listed as a pseudogene. The CDR3 runs 17 residues. CDR3 sequence reads: CASSFDYPAGGADTQYF. The CDR3 nucleotides read TGTGCCAGCAGCTTTGATTATCCAGCGGGGGGCGCGGATACGCAGTATTTT.

The gene calls are TRBV30 and TRBJ1-1; D is ambiguous. CDR1 is GTSNPN, CDR2 SVGIG, per germline (reference sequence). CDR3 length: 11 residues. Trimming pared 4 bases from V and 3 bases from J, leaving 6 bases between. The CDR3 region has the DNA TGTGCCTGGAAGAGGGACACTGAAGCTTTCTTT. Translating it yields CAWKRDTEAFF.

The chain couples TRBV4-3 to TRBJ2-2; perhaps TRBD2 as D (5 bases). Germline V gene lookup returns CDR1 LGHNA and CDR2 YSLEER. This CDR3 is built from 14 residues. The ends were cut back, 0 bases at V and 5 bases at J, with 7 bases in the middle. For the CDR3, the DNA is TGCGCCAGCAGCCAAGATCGGGGAACCGGGGAGCTGTTTTTT. Residues: CASSQDRGTGELFF.

As DNA, the CDR3 is TGTGCCAGCAGTTACCTGCGGGGTGGTTCCTACAATGAGCAGTTCTTC. Protein product: CASSYLRGGSYNEQFF. V and J are TRBV6-5 and TRBJ2-1; D possibly corresponds to TRBD2 (6 bases). The V gene lost 2 bases and the J gene lost 1 base, with 12 bases spanning the gap. The CDR3 totals 16 residues. Germline-derived CDR1 and CDR2 are MNHEY and SVGAGI.

The gene calls are TRBV6-2 or TRBV6-3 and TRBJ2-7, with unresolved D. Germline CDR1 and CDR2: MNHEY and SVGEGT. The CDR3 covers 13 residues. V was shortened by 2 bases and J by 7 bases, with 12 bases between the two germline ends. CDR3 sequence (DNA): TGTGCCAGCAGTTACCCCGACCCCGGGGAGCAGTACTTC. This gives the protein CASSYPDPGEQYF.

This chain connects TRBV7-2 to TRBJ1-5; 10 bases line up with TRBD1. Losses at the gene ends were 2 bases for V and 5 bases for J; bases not matched to a gene: 3. Germline V gene sequence: CDR1 SGHTA, CDR2 FQGNSA. The CDR3 spans 15 residues. CDR3 DNA sequence: TGTGCCAGCAGCTTAACGGGACAGGGGTATCAGCCCCAGCATTTT. Protein: CASSLTGQGYQPQHF.

The V call is TRBV5-4, the J call TRBJ2-7, with TRBD2 as a possible D gene (5 bases). Trimming removed 2 bases at V and 3 bases at J, with 9 bases between. This CDR3 comprises 13 residues. The V gene's germline CDR1 is SGHNT and CDR2 YYREEE (reference sequence). The CDR3 sequence: CASSFKGGYEQYF. DNA for the CDR3: TGTGCCAGCAGCTTTAAAGGAGGCTACGAGCAGTACTTC.

The chain carries TRBV4-2 and TRBJ1-1; 8 bases fit TRBD1. CDR1 is LGHNA, CDR2 YNFKEQ, per germline. CDR3 length equals 16 residues. The V gene end was trimmed by 0 bases and the J gene end by 6 bases; junction bases not matched to a gene: 9. The CDR3 nucleotides are TGTGCCAGCAGCCAAGATATACACAGGGGGATTTCTGAAGCTTTCTTT. It specifies CASSQDIHRGISEAFF.

The chain links TRBV29-1 to TRBJ2-1; a possible D gene is TRBD2 (6 bases). Trimming cost V 7 bases and J 1 base, with 14 bases left between them. Germline V gene data show CDR1 as SQVTM and CDR2 as ANQGSEA. This CDR3 spans 14 amino acids. The CDR3 reads CSAIAADSYNEQFF. The CDR3 DNA reads as TGCAGCGCCATAGCGGCTGATTCCTACAATGAGCAGTTCTTC.